This is a list of T cell receptor beta chains from one sample in a study of blood T cell repertoires in COVID-19. Measured with immunoSEQ multiplex PCR; TCRdb has only the in-frame clones, and not every one. Counted here are 45,000 to 50,000 clones, 65% to 85% occurring once; the ten biggest clones make up approximately 8%. The sequenced material came from peripheral blood. The origin of the receptors is an elderly man in a cohort sampled during active COVID-19. The CDR3 runs from the conserved cysteine through the conserved F or W. The D gene is left open where the match is weak. Clone size appears in some rows only: once, few, many, or a class for an expanded clone.

d_call j_call clone_size v_call cdr3_nt cdr3_aa
TRBD2 TRBJ2-5 - TRBV6-2/TRBV6-3 TGTGCCAGCAGTTACCCCCTAGCGGGAGAAAGGGACCAAGAGACCCAGTACTTC CASSYPLAGERDQETQYF
- TRBJ2-3 - TRBV5-1 TGCGCCAGCAGCCTTGGGGGGAACCGGGACACAGATACGCAGTATTTT CASSLGGNRDTDTQYF
TRBD1 TRBJ2-2 - TRBV4-3 TGCGCCAGCAGCCAAGAAACAGGGGGTTTCACCGGGGAGCTGTTTTTT CASSQETGGFTGELFF
TRBD2 TRBJ2-7 - TRBV20-1 TGCAGTGCTAGTACCCTCCTCAGGGACTACCAGTCCTACGAGCAGTACTTC CSASTLLRDYQSYEQYF
TRBD2 TRBJ2-3 - TRBV5-1 TGCGCCAGCAGCCCAAGACTAGCGGGAGGGTCAGATACGCAGTATTTT CASSPRLAGGSDTQYF
TRBD2 TRBJ2-7 - TRBV4-1 TGCGCCAGCAGCCAAGAGACCGGGACTAGCGGGAGTAAGGTGTACGAGCAGTACTTC CASSQETGTSGSKVYEQYF
TRBD1 TRBJ2-7 - TRBV15 TGTGCCACCAGCACCCCAGTCGGGACAGGGTTCTACGAGCAGTACTTC CATSTPVGTGFYEQYF
- TRBJ2-7 - TRBV28 TGTGCCAGCAGGTCGCCCTCAGGGAAGGCCTACGAGCAGTACTTC CASRSPSGKAYEQYF
- TRBJ1-2 - TRBV7-2 TGTGCCAGCAGCTCCGTTGTCACAAGCTATGGCTACACCTTC CASSSVVTSYGYTF
TRBD2 TRBJ2-3 once TRBV27 TGTGCCAGCAGTTGGAGCGGGAGGGCCGGAGATACGCAGTATTTT CASSWSGRAGDTQYF
TRBD1 TRBJ1-2 once TRBV5-1 TGCGCCAGCAGCTTGGCCTTCTCAGGGGGTAGGGAAGGCTACACCTTC CASSLAFSGGREGYTF
TRBD1 TRBJ2-3 - TRBV7-9 TGTGCCAGCAGCCGACAGGGTCTTACGCAGTATTTT CASSRQGLTQYF
TRBD1 TRBJ1-1 - TRBV9 TGTGCCAGCGTTGGACCAGGGGGCAACACTGAAGCTTTCTTT CASVGPGGNTEAFF
TRBD1 TRBJ2-2 - TRBV18 TGTGCCAGCTCACCCCGGGACAGGGGGGACCGGGAGCTGTTTTTT CASSPRDRGDRELFF
TRBD2 TRBJ2-1 - TRBV7-9 TGTGCCAGCAGCGCCCCGGGAGGTCAGGACAATGAGCAGTTCTTC CASSAPGGQDNEQFF
- TRBJ2-5 - TRBV9 TGTGCCAGCAGCCCCCGTCACCTCGGAGAGACCCAGTACTTC CASSPRHLGETQYF
TRBD1 TRBJ1-5 - TRBV28 TGTGCCAGCAGCCCACAGGGGGTGGGCAATCAGCCCCAGCATTTT CASSPQGVGNQPQHF
- TRBJ2-1 - TRBV19 TGTGCCAGTAGTATAATCAGGGACTACAATGAGCAGTTCTTC CASSIIRDYNEQFF